This T cell receptor beta chain was retrieved from a study of T-cell reconstitution after alpha-beta-depleted transplantation in children. General observations from the study: Among T cells one year after transplant, newly produced cells accounted for most counts and diversity. At around two months after transplant, the alpha-beta T cells were reportedly derived from several hundred expanded clones that came from non-depleted graft cells. Some patients' high day-60 TCRbeta diversity was attributed to recipient cells surviving conditioning.

Preparation of the TCRbeta library involved a method that used unique molecular identifiers. One entry per CDR3 protein, called by TCRdb with MiXCR from the PCR reads. The profile covers approximately 300,000 distinct CDR3 sequences, with 11% appearing a single time and roughly a quarter taken by the ten largest. This clonotype was counted ten times or more. No antigen is known for it. V was clipped by 2 bases and J by 7 bases; unmatched bases: 6. This CDR3 contains 14 residues. The germline CDR1 and CDR2 sequences are SGHRS and YFSETQ. The sequencing here drew on peripheral blood, taken 180 days after TCRalphabeta/CD19-depleted stem cell transplant. The chain combines TRBV5-1 with TRBJ2-1; TRBD1 matches at 7 bases. The TCR originated in a male patient aged 2 to 9 who had a stem cell transplant for chronic granulomatous disease, so the T cells may come from the graft donor. This CDR3 is CASSFGDRVNEQFF. In nucleotides, the CDR3 is TGCGCCAGCAGCTTCGGAGACAGGGTTAATGAGCAGTTCTTC.